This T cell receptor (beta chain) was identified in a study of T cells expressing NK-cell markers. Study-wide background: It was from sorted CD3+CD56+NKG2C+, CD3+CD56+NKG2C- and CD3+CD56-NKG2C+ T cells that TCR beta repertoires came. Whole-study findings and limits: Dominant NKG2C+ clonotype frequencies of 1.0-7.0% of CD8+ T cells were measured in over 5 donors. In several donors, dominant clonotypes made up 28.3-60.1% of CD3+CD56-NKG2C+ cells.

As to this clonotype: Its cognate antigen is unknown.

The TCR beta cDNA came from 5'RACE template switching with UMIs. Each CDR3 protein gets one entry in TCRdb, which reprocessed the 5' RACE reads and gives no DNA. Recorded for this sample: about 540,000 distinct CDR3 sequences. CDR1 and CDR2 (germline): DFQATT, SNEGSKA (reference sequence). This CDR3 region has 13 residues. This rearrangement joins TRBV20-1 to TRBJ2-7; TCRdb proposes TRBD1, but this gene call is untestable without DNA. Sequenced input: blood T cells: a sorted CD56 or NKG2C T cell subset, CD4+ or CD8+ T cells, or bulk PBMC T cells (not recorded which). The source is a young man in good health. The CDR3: CSAIGGATYEQYF.